Listed here are 18 T cell receptor beta chains from one sample, sequenced in a study of T cell repertoires in cytomegalovirus infection. TCRdb fed the reads into MiXCR, producing one record per CDR3 protein. In the table there are about 680,000 distinct CDR3 sequences, roughly a quarter of which are singletons. The sample taken for sequencing was CD8+ T cells from PBMCs. The receptors come from a human donor in good health (CMV status not recorded). Some clones in this sample may be carry-over from other donors' samples.

The sample holds a few counts of this clonotype. A much more abundant neighbour one base away suggests this may be a read error. The V call is TRBV7-4, the J call TRBJ2-2, with D possibly matching TRBD2 (5 bases). The CDR3 is made up of 14 amino acids. Germline CDR1 SGHVT, CDR2 SQSDAQ. The CDR3: CASGLAWNLGELFF. CDR3 DNA sequence: TGTGCCAGCGGCTTAGCGTGGAACCTCGGGGAGCTGTTTTTT.

This clonotype was counted between two and nine times. The rearrangement joins TRBV29-1 to TRBJ1-1; the D gene is possibly TRBD1 (5 bases). Trimming took off 3 bases at V and 0 bases at J, with 14 bases between the two ends. The CDR3 extends over 15 amino acids. In germline, CDR1 is SQVTM, CDR2 ANQGSEA. CDR3 in amino acids: CSVDPGLGMNTEAFF. The DNA of the CDR3 is TGCAGCGTTGACCCAGGGCTGGGGATGAACACTGAAGCTTTCTTT.

This clonotype showed up just a few times. The chain has TRBV29-1 and TRBJ1-4, with unresolved D. V was trimmed by 3 bases and J by 4 bases, leaving 9 bases between them. Germline CDR1 is SQVTM and CDR2 is ANQGSEA. The CDR3 totals 13 residues. As DNA, the CDR3 is TGCAGCGTTGACGTTGGGTTTAATGAAAAACTGTTTTTT. Protein: CSVDVGFNEKLFF.

In its sample, this clonotype was seen many times. This chain links TRBV7-8 with TRBJ2-5; D remains unclear. Germline V gene data show CDR1 as SGHVS and CDR2 as FQNEAQ. The CDR3 consists of 11 residues. V lost 4 bases and J lost 5, with 5 bases in between. DNA of the CDR3: TGTGCCAGCAGCTCGTTGGAGACCCAGTACTTC. Translated, it gives CASSSLETQYF.

V usage is TRBV28 and J usage is TRBJ2-5, with D perhaps TRBD1 or TRBD2 (6 bases each). V lost 3 bases, J lost 4 bases, and 12 bases lay in between. CDR3 length: 14 residues. Germline V gene lookup returns CDR1 MDHEN and CDR2 SYDVKM. DNA of the CDR3: TGTGCCAGCAGTTTTTACAGGGAGGTAGAGACCCAGTACTTC. It is translated as CASSFYREVETQYF. Looking up the rest from reference TRBV28 and TRBJ2-5 gives the full variable domain: DVKVTQSSRYLVKRTGEKVFLECVQDMDHENMFWYRQDPGLGLRLIYFSYDVKMKEKGDIPEGYSVSREKKERFSLILESASTNQTSMYLCASSFYREVETQYFGPGTRLLVL.

The chain carries TRBV27 and TRBJ2-5, with a tentative D call TRBD1 (6 bases). This CDR3 is 15 amino acids long. From germline, CDR1 is MNHEY and CDR2 SMNVEV (reference sequence). The V end lost 4 bases, the J end lost 0 bases, and 12 bases lay between the germline ends. In DNA, the CDR3 is TGTGCCAGCAGTTGGGGAACAGGGTACCAAGAGACCCAGTACTTC. It specifies CASSWGTGYQETQYF.

There are many counts of this clonotype. The chain couples TRBV7-6 to TRBJ2-2; possible D gene TRBD2, 6 bases. Germline V lookup: CDR1 SGHVS, CDR2 FNYEAQ. The V and J ends lost 3 bases and 0 bases respectively, with 14 bases between them. This CDR3 has 17 residues. CDR3 nucleotide sequence: TGTGCCAGCAGCTTGAAAGGCGGGAACGCGAACACCGGGGAGCTGTTTTTT. Translating it yields CASSLKGGNANTGELFF.

This clonotype was recorded a few times. The V and J genes are TRBV6-6 and TRBJ2-7, with D tentatively TRBD1 (6 bases). Germline V lookup: CDR1 MNHNY, CDR2 SVGAGI (reference sequence). V was pared by 3 bases and J by 2 bases, with 8 bases between. The CDR3 is 13 amino acids. The CDR3 nucleotides read TGTGCCAGCAGTTATGACAGGACCTACGAGCAGTACTTC. Translated: CASSYDRTYEQYF.

Worth noting for this clonotype: A junction end diverges from the germline sequence, so it may reflect a read error. The chain employs TRBV19 and TRBJ2-2, with a possible D match to TRBD2 (6 bases). Germline values: CDR1 LNHDA, CDR2 SQIVND (reference sequence). The CDR3 runs 15 residues. CDR3 sequence reads: CTSSPRTTNDGELFF. CDR3 sequence (DNA): TGTACCAGTAGTCCCCGGACTACCAACGACGGGGAGCTGTTTTTT. Based on the CDR3 plus reference TRBV19 and TRBJ2-2, the full variable domain is DGGITQSPKYLFRKEGQNVTLSCEQNLNHDAMYWYRQDPGQGLRLIYYSQIVNDFQKGDIAEGYSVSREKKESFPLTVTSAQKNPTAFYLCTSSPRTTNDGELFFGEGSRLTVL.

This sequence joins TRBV12-5 and TRBJ2-1; D gene unclear. The V gene lost 0 bases and the J gene lost 2 bases, with 5 bases spanning the gap. The CDR3 is made up of 14 amino acids. Germline values: CDR1 LGHNT, CDR2 FRNRAP. The CDR3 DNA is TGTGCTAGTGGTTTGGTAATTGCCTACAATGAGCAGTTCTTC. This sequence encodes CASGLVIAYNEQFF.

This clonotype has more than one count but fewer than ten. This sequence joins TRBV27 and TRBJ1-2, with D perhaps matching TRBD1 (6 bases). Germline V gene lookup returns CDR1 MNHEY and CDR2 SMNVEV (reference sequence). The CDR3 loop spans 13 amino acids. With 4 bases removed from V and 6 bases from J, the gap between germline ends came to 12 bases. In nucleotides, the CDR3 is TGTGCCAGCAGTTCAGGGGCTGCGAATGGCTACACCTTC. Translated: CASSSGAANGYTF.

In its sample, this clonotype was seen a few times. The V call is TRBV12-3 or TRBV12-4, the J call TRBJ1-1, with a weak D call TRBD1 (6 bases). V was pared by 7 bases and J by 6 bases, with 15 bases between. There are 13 residues in the CDR3. The chain's CDR3 is CASKRAGAPEAFF. CDR3 coding DNA: TGTGCCAGCAAGCGGGCAGGGGCCCCTGAAGCTTTCTTT.

This clonotype was observed at least ten times. The rearrangement links TRBV11-3 to TRBJ2-3; 7 nucleotides match TRBD2. The J segment lost 1 base and the V segment lost 5 bases, leaving 3 bases of the junction unmatched. Germline V gene lookup returns CDR1 SGHNT and CDR2 YENEEA. The CDR3 sequence is 14 residues long. The CDR3 nucleotides read TGTGCCAGCAGCCGCGGACTAGGCACAGATACGCAGTATTTT. It specifies CASSRGLGTDTQYF.

Note on this clonotype: A much larger clone sits a single nucleotide away, making a read error possible. J is TRBJ2-5 and V is TRBV7-9; TRBD2 is a possible D gene (7 bases). Germline CDR1 and CDR2: SEHNR and FQNEAQ (reference sequence). There are 16 residues in the CDR3. Trimming took off 2 bases at V and 5 bases at J, with 18 bases between the two ends. The CDR3: CASSLRGGTLRETQYF. The CDR3 nucleotides read TGTGCCAGCAGCTTAAGGGGGGGCACACTCCGGGAGACCCAGTACTTC.

This clonotype was detected ten times or more. This rearrangement joins TRBV7-9 to TRBJ1-4; no firm D call. Germline V CDR1 and CDR2: SEHNR, FQNEAQ (reference sequence). This CDR3 region has 11 residues. The V end lost 3 bases, the J end lost 7 bases, and 3 bases lay between the germline ends. CDR3 in DNA: TGTGCCAGCAGCTTCGCTGAAAAACTGTTTTTT. Translated: CASSFAEKLFF.

The chain uses TRBV6-2 or TRBV6-3 and TRBJ2-2, with no clear D. The CDR3 length is 14 residues. Germline V gene data show CDR1 as MNHEY and CDR2 as SVGEGT. V lost 1 base and J lost 8, with 11 bases in between. The chain's CDR3 is CASSYYLGGGELFF. CDR3 nucleotide sequence: TGTGCCAGCAGTTACTACCTCGGCGGAGGGGAGCTGTTTTTT.

The chain recombines TRBV20-1 with TRBJ2-7; D gene unclear. The length of the CDR3 is 14 residues. CDR1 is DFQATT and CDR2 is SNEGSKA in the germline V gene (reference sequence). V lost 3 bases and J lost 4, with 16 bases in between. The CDR3 coding sequence is TGCAGTGCTAGCGAAATTTATCTAGGGTACGAGCAGTACTTC. Its translation: CSASEIYLGYEQYF.

A few counts support this clonotype. The V gene is TRBV7-9, the J gene TRBJ1-5; 8 positions agree with TRBD1. Per the germline V gene, CDR1 is SEHNR and CDR2 is FQNEAQ (reference sequence). The J segment lost 6 bases and the V segment lost 7 bases, leaving 2 bases of the junction unmatched. CDR3 length equals 12 residues. The CDR3: CASNTGGQPQHF. CDR3 coding DNA: TGTGCCAGCAACACAGGGGGTCAGCCCCAGCATTTT.